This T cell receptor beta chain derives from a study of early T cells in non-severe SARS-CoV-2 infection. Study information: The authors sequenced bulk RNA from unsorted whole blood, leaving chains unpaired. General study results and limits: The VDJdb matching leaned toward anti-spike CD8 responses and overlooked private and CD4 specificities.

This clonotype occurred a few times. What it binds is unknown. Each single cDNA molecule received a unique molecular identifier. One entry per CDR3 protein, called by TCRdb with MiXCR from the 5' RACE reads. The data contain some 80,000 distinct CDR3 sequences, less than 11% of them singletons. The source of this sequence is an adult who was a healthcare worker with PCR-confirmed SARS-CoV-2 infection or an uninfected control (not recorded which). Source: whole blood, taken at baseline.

The CDR3 DNA reads TGTGCCAGCAGCTCTCTCGACAGGGGCGCTCCGAACACTGAAGCTTTCTTT. Amino acids: CASSSLDRGAPNTEAFF. The gene calls are TRBV7-3 and TRBJ1-1; 8 bases agree with TRBD1. V lost 4 bases and J lost 1; bases outside the gene matches: 11. The germline V gene encodes CDR1 SGHTA and CDR2 FQGTGA. The CDR3 is made up of 17 amino acids.